This entry lists 24 T cell receptor beta chains sequenced from one sample in a study of radiotherapy plus CTLA-4 blockade in lung cancer (dated by TCRdb to the late 2010s). Library prep was done by the immunoSEQ multiplex PCR assay. TCRdb stores this immuneACCESS table with in-frame sequences only. Part of the clones is absent; in the studies checked, under half of the shortfall reflects unresolved V genes, and no reason is known for the rest. The sample data list roughly 59,000 clones, and under 75% of these were observed just once. The ten top clones hold about 8.3% of the sample. Sequencing used peripheral blood, obtained from a patient treated with radiotherapy plus ipilimumab. The receptors here all came from a human donor with non-small cell lung cancer whose response to radiotherapy plus ipilimumab could not be evaluated.

The chain has TRBV12-5 and TRBJ1-3; 8 positions match TRBD1. The germline gives CDR1 LGHNT, CDR2 FRNRAP. CDR3 length: 16 residues. After removal of 5 bases from V and 0 bases from J, the junction contained 6 bases not matched to a gene. CDR3 protein: CASGRDRLVSGNTIYF. In DNA form, the CDR3 reads TGTGCTAGTGGTCGGGACAGGCTCGTCTCTGGAAACACCATATATTTT.

The genes are TRBV21-1 and TRBJ2-3; TRBD2, the table's D call, was not compared with the DNA. TRBV21-1 is reported as a pseudogene. This CDR3 is 18 amino acids long. CDR3 loop: CASSKQRPSTYLADTQYF. The CDR3, as DNA: TGTGCCAGCAGCAAACAACGGCCATCTACCTATCTAGCAGATACGCAGTATTTT.

The chain recombines TRBV19 with TRBJ2-7; 7 bases agree with TRBD2. Germline-derived CDR1 and CDR2 are LNHDA and SQIVND (reference sequence). V shed 1 base and J 6 bases; nucleotides not matched to a gene: 3. The CDR3 spans 13 residues. The CDR3 DNA is TGTGCCAGTAGTATAGTTTGGGAGGGCGAGCAGTACTTC. Its translation: CASSIVWEGEQYF.

The chain employs TRBV11-3 and TRBJ2-5, with 9 bases aligning to TRBD1. Trimming removed 5 bases from V and 11 bases from J; junction bases left unmatched: 6. The CDR3 contains 12 residues. Germline V gene lookup returns CDR1 SGHNT and CDR2 YENEEA. CDR3 coding DNA: TGTGCCAGCAGCACACGGACAGGGGAGCAGTACTTC. Its translation: CASSTRTGEQYF.

The rearrangement links TRBV5-1 to TRBJ2-1; 14 bases agree with TRBD2. CDR1 and CDR2 (germline): SGHRS, YFSETQ. CDR3 length: 16 amino acids. V was clipped by 0 bases and J by 7 bases; unmatched bases: 3. The CDR3 nucleotides are TGCGCCAGCAGCTTGGATGGGACTAGCGGGAGTAATGAGCAGTTCTTC. Its translation is CASSLDGTSGSNEQFF.

The chain joins TRBV5-8 to TRBJ1-4, with D unclear. Per germline, CDR1 SGHTS and CDR2 YDEGEE. The germline V and J ends were trimmed by 0 bases and 0 bases, with 15 bases remaining between them. This CDR3 is 18 amino acids long. For the CDR3, the DNA is TGTGCCAGCAGCTTGGGGGCTGTCGGGAGGGCAACTAATGAAAAACTGTTTTTT. This translates into CASSLGAVGRATNEKLFF. Based on the CDR3 plus reference TRBV5-8 and TRBJ1-4, the full variable domain is EAGVTQSPTHLIKTRGQQATLRCSPISGHTSVYWYQQALGLGLQFLLWYDEGEERNRGNFPPRFSGRQFPNYSSELNVNALELEDSALYLCASSLGAVGRATNEKLFFGSGTQLSVL.

In its sample, this clone was seen once. The rearrangement joins TRBV4-3 to TRBJ1-6, with 7 bases aligning to TRBD1. V shed 5 bases, J shed 6 bases, and the junction held 7 bases outside the gene matches. This CDR3 has 15 amino acids. The germline V gene encodes CDR1 LGHNA and CDR2 YSLEER. CDR3 region: CASSEPGQINSPLHF. The CDR3 DNA reads as TGCGCCAGCAGCGAACCGGGACAGATTAATTCACCCCTCCACTTT.

This sequence joins TRBV9 and TRBJ1-1; tentative D call: TRBD1 (6 bases). In germline, CDR1 is SGDLS, CDR2 YYNGEE. The CDR3 is made up of 15 amino acids. The V gene lost 0 bases and the J gene lost 3 bases, with 12 bases spanning the gap. This CDR3 is CASSVVSGAYTEAFF. The DNA of the CDR3 is TGTGCCAGCAGCGTAGTGTCAGGGGCATACACTGAAGCTTTCTTT.

This chain links TRBV2 with TRBJ2-7, with 9 bases fitting TRBD2. The CDR3 consists of 15 residues. The germline CDR1 and CDR2 sequences are SNHLY and FYNNEI. V lost 1 base, J lost 6 bases, and 7 bases stayed unmatched. The CDR3 sequence: CASSEVGREGLEQYF. The CDR3 bases are TGTGCCAGCAGTGAAGTTGGGCGGGAGGGCCTCGAGCAGTACTTC.

This clone has more than one count but fewer than ten. This chain uses TRBV11-2 with TRBJ2-3; 7 nucleotides line up with TRBD2. Per germline, CDR1 SGHAT and CDR2 FQNNGV. After removal of 4 bases from V and 1 base from J, the junction contained 5 bases not matched to a gene. The CDR3 loop spans 15 amino acids. The CDR3, as DNA: TGTGCCAGCAGCTCTCTCGGACTAGGCACAGATACGCAGTATTTT. Translating it yields CASSSLGLGTDTQYF.

This chain links TRBV10-1 with TRBJ2-1; 11 bases align to TRBD2. CDR1 and CDR2 from the germline V gene are WNHNN and SYGVQD (reference sequence). V lost 2 bases and J lost 8; bases outside the gene matches: 5. The CDR3 has 15 residues. CDR3 DNA sequence: TGCGCCAGCAGTGAGACTAGCGGGAGATTGGATGAGCAGTTCTTC. Amino acids: CASSETSGRLDEQFF.

The V gene is TRBV10-3, the J gene TRBJ1-2; 7 positions agree with TRBD1. CDR3 length equals 16 residues. The germline CDR1 and CDR2 sequences are ENHRY and SYGVKD. J gave up 6 bases and V 4 bases, and 14 bases lay outside the gene matches. The CDR3 sequence: CAISGGNPDRADGYTF. As DNA, the CDR3 is TGTGCCATCAGTGGCGGAAATCCCGACAGGGCAGATGGCTACACCTTC.

This rearrangement joins TRBV30 to TRBJ2-3; TRBD1 matches 7 bases. Trimming took 3 bases from V and 0 from J; bases not matched to a gene: 6. Germline CDR1 reads GTSNPN; CDR2 reads SVGIG (reference sequence). The CDR3 contains 15 residues. The CDR3 nucleotides read TGTGCCTGGAGCGTAACAGGGGTCAGCACAGATACGCAGTATTTT. Protein sequence: CAWSVTGVSTDTQYF.

The J gene is TRBJ1-2, the V gene TRBV25-1; D is possibly TRBD1 (5 bases). In germline, CDR1 is MGHDK, CDR2 SYGVNS. V was shortened by 1 base and J by 4 bases, with 16 bases between the two germline ends. The CDR3 contains 16 residues. This CDR3 is CASSESVGPPGYGYTF. The CDR3 nucleotides read TGTGCCAGCAGTGAATCAGTGGGGCCCCCGGGCTATGGCTACACCTTC.

The CDR3 nucleotides are TGTGCCATCAGTGAGTCGGGTTTATGGGACAGGGGGTCTAATGAGCAGTTCTTC. This gives the protein CAISESGLWDRGSNEQFF. This chain uses TRBV10-3 with TRBJ2-1; 11 bases map to TRBD1. In germline, CDR1 is ENHRY, CDR2 SYGVKD. V lost 0 bases, J lost 7 bases, and 11 bases stayed unmatched. The CDR3 is 18 residues long.

This chain connects TRBV29-1 to TRBJ1-2; tentatively, D is TRBD1 (5 bases). Germline V lookup: CDR1 SQVTM, CDR2 ANQGSEA. This CDR3 spans 12 amino acids. The CDR3 sequence: CTASGGNYGYTF. The CDR3 coding sequence is TGCACCGCCAGCGGGGGGAACTATGGCTACACCTTC.

This rearrangement joins TRBV6-1 to TRBJ2-1, with a tentative D call TRBD1 (5 bases). CDR1 and CDR2 from the germline V gene are MNHNS and SASEGT. The V gene lost 3 bases and the J gene lost 5 bases, with 20 bases spanning the gap. This CDR3 has 17 amino acids. The DNA of the CDR3 is TGTGCCAGCAGTGAGTTAGGGGAACCGGACATAGACAATGAGCAGTTCTTC. Amino acid sequence: CASSELGEPDIDNEQFF.

This rearrangement joins TRBV6-5 to TRBJ2-7, with D possibly matching TRBD1 (6 bases). The V end was cut by 2 bases, the J end by 7 bases, with 12 bases between. This CDR3 spans 13 amino acids. Germline CDR1 and CDR2: MNHEY and SVGAGI. Here the CDR3 DNA reads TGTGCCAGCAGTTACGGGGGCGGAAAAGAGCAGTACTTC. Translating gives CASSYGGGKEQYF.

The CDR3 loop reads CASSADIANTGELFF. In nucleotides, the CDR3 is TGTGCCAGCAGCGCGGACATCGCGAACACCGGGGAGCTGTTTTTT. This chain connects TRBV11-1 to TRBJ2-2; D possibly corresponds to TRBD1 (5 bases). The V end was cut by 5 bases, the J end by 0 bases, with 10 bases between. The CDR3 is made up of 15 amino acids. Germline values: CDR1 SGHAT, CDR2 FQDESV (reference sequence).

The rearrangement uses TRBV28 and TRBJ2-5; D possibly corresponds to TRBD1 (6 bases). V was cut by 6 bases and J by 1 base, with 18 bases left in between. The CDR3 covers 16 residues. Germline V gene data show CDR1 as MDHEN and CDR2 as SYDVKM. The CDR3 sequence: CASSPGETGGQETQYF. The CDR3 region has the DNA TGTGCCAGCAGCCCTGGGGAGACAGGAGGCCAAGAGACCCAGTACTTC.

The rearrangement joins TRBV2 to TRBJ2-3; D possibly corresponds to TRBD2 (5 bases). Germline V lookup: CDR1 SNHLY, CDR2 FYNNEI. Trimming took off 0 bases at V and 4 bases at J, with 11 bases between the two ends. The CDR3 is made up of 15 amino acids. CDR3 in DNA: TGTGCCAGCAGTGAAGCGCTACTAGTATCAGATACGCAGTATTTT. This sequence encodes CASSEALLVSDTQYF.

This chain links TRBV7-2 with TRBJ1-5; D gene uncertain. With 1 base removed from V and 7 bases from J, the gap between germline ends came to 14 bases. CDR1 is SGHTA and CDR2 is FQGNSA in the germline V gene. The CDR3 is made up of 15 amino acids. The CDR3 loop reads CASSLGFRAGQPQHF. DNA of the CDR3: TGTGCCAGCAGCTTAGGTTTTAGGGCGGGCCAGCCCCAGCATTTT. Drawing the rest from reference TRBV7-2 and TRBJ1-5, the complete variable domain is GAGVSQSPSNKVTEKGKDVELRCDPISGHTALYWYRQSLGQGLEFLIYFQGNSAPDKSGLPSDRFSAERTGGSVSTLTIQRTQQEDSAVYLCASSLGFRAGQPQHFGDGTRLSIL.

CDR3 amino acids: CASRGGQGLNYGYTF. As DNA, the CDR3 is TGTGCCAGCAGGGGTGGACAGGGGCTAAACTATGGCTACACCTTC. The chain uses TRBV28 and TRBJ1-2; 9 bases line up with TRBD1. Germline CDR1 MDHEN, CDR2 SYDVKM. Trimming cost V 6 bases and J 2 bases; bases outside gene matches: 7. This CDR3 is built from 15 residues.

This chain links TRBV5-1 with TRBJ2-5, with D perhaps matching TRBD2 (6 bases). CDR1 is SGHRS, CDR2 YFSETQ, per germline. V dropped 0 bases and J dropped 5 bases, with 14 bases sitting between them. This CDR3 has 15 residues. The CDR3 DNA reads TGCGCCAGCAGCTTGGAGCCGACTAGACGGGAGACCCAGTACTTC. This codes for CASSLEPTRRETQYF.